The T cell receptor (beta chain) under discussion was sequenced for a study of blood T cell repertoires in COVID-19. Turning to the study itself: Acute-phase and convalescent COVID-19 samples originated in the United States, Italy and Spain. From T cells, B-cell-depleted T cells, or PBMCs came the material, which was cDNA or gDNA.

Libraries were prepared by immunoSEQ multiplex PCR; TCRdb keeps only in-frame clonotypes and omits some of them. The sample contains some 340,000 clones, roughly 85% of which appear only once. Input material: peripheral blood. The source of this sequence is a woman under 30 with acute or convalescent COVID-19.

This CDR3 is CASNRIDGGSPLHF. Here the CDR3 DNA reads TGTGCCAGCAATCGGATAGATGGAGGTTCACCCCTCCACTTT. The chain links TRBV2 to TRBJ1-6; D ambiguous. Trimming removed 7 bases at V and 9 bases at J, with 16 bases between. The CDR3 loop spans 14 amino acids. The germline CDR1 and CDR2 sequences are SNHLY and FYNNEI. The complete variable domain, with remaining parts taken from reference TRBV2 and TRBJ1-6, reads EPEVTQTPSHQVTQMGQEVILRCVPISNHLYFYWYRQILGQKVEFLVSFYNNEISEKSEIFDDQFSVERPDGSNFTLKIRSTKLEDSAMYFCASNRIDGGSPLHFGNGTRLTVT.